The 4 T cell receptor beta chains below come from one sample, sequenced in a study of T cells in Graves' hyperthyroidism and ophthalmopathy. It was RNA transcripts that yielded the amplified TCR beta CDR3 regions. Initially, a first-round RT-PCR of the TCR CDR3 employed the HTBI primer set. From the multiplex PCR reads, TCRdb called clonotypes with MiXCR, one entry per CDR3 protein. Of about 250,000 distinct CDR3 sequences listed, 12% to 15% are singletons. Sample: blood. Source of these receptors: a woman aged 45 to 65 with Graves' hyperthyroidism that later progressed to Graves' ophthalmopathy.

J is TRBJ1-2 and V is TRBV5-6; D gene unclear. The CDR3 contains 14 residues. With 2 bases removed from V and 2 bases from J, the gap between germline ends came to 10 bases. The V gene's germline CDR1 is SGHDT and CDR2 YYEEEE. The CDR3 reads CASSFGDDNYGYTF. The CDR3 nucleotides are TGTGCCAGCAGCTTCGGAGATGACAACTATGGCTACACCTTC.

This clonotype occurred many times. The rearrangement links TRBV28 to TRBJ1-1; D is ambiguous. CDR3 length equals 14 residues. Germline lookup yields CDR1 MDHEN and CDR2 SYDVKM. The V end was cut by 11 bases, the J end by 6 bases, with 22 bases between. CDR3 DNA sequence: TGTGCCGTCGCGGGTTTGACTTTGTCCGCTGAAGCTTTCTTT. It yields the protein CAVAGLTLSAEAFF.

This clonotype was seen many times. The V and J genes are TRBV12-3 or TRBV12-4 and TRBJ2-5, with D maybe TRBD1 (5 bases). V was pared by 3 bases and J by 5 bases, with 16 bases between. This CDR3 has 15 amino acids. As DNA, the CDR3 is TGTGCCAGCAGTTTGACTCCACCAGGGTTGGAGACCCAGTACTTC. As protein: CASSLTPPGLETQYF.

The rearrangement uses TRBV6-4 and TRBJ1-5; 11 bases fit TRBD1. The V segment lost 5 bases and the J segment 11 bases; nucleotides outside the gene matches: 14. CDR3 length: 16 residues. Germline values: CDR1 MRHNA, CDR2 SNTAGT. In nucleotides, the CDR3 is TGTGCCAGCAGTCGTCTAGGGACAGGGGGTCAAGGGGCCCAGCATTTT. It translates to CASSRLGTGGQGAQHF.